This TCR beta chain was sequenced in a study of memory CD4+ T cells and cytomegalovirus serostatus. Background on the study: Healthy Belgian adult donors included under ten CMV-positive and some 24 CMV-negative people.

TCRdb keeps only in-frame clones here, not all; method: immunoSEQ multiplex PCR. Here the sample spans some 48,000 clones, roughly three quarters being singletons. The CDR3 sequence is 13 residues long. In germline, CDR1 is SNHLY, CDR2 FYNNEI. V lost 6 bases and J 1 base, leaving 9 bases between the germline ends. Single viable CD3+CD4+CD8-CD45RO+ cells were sorted as the memory CD4+ T cells. Details on this clone: Its matching antigen is unknown.

General study findings and limits: Of roughly 180 reported CMV TCRbeta sequences, 67 were found in memory CD4+ repertoires. A US-trained random forest predicted CMV serostatus with median AUC around 0.92. The CMV-associated TCR signature appears largely within the CD4+ memory repertoire.

The V gene is TRBV2, the J gene TRBJ1-1; no clear D gene. This clonotype was obtained from an adult in good health and CMV-seronegative. The sequenced sample consisted of memory CD4+ T cells from blood. CDR3 nucleotide sequence: TGTGCCAGCAGCCCAGACGCGAACACTGAAGCTTTCTTT. Translated, it gives CASSPDANTEAFF.